Described below is a single TCR beta chain sequence and its context. The V gene end was trimmed by 1 base and the J gene end by 2 bases; junction bases not matched to a gene: 1. The CDR3 is 15 amino acids. The V gene's germline CDR1 is ENHRY and CDR2 SYGVKD. How the authors handled the data: The authors estimated nucleated cell counts from reference gene primer amplification. The assay was immunoSEQ multiplex PCR, and TCRdb's table has in-frame clones only and misses some. V and J calls and clone size are given by that table; D and trimming were obtained from the DNA. The sample consists of a few hundred thousand clones, roughly nine tenths of them appearing once. The data belong to a study of blood T cell repertoires in COVID-19. Study-wide context: Samples representing acute and convalescent COVID-19 were sourced from the United States, Italy and Spain. Nucleic acid was either cDNA or gDNA, and it came from T cells, B-cell-depleted T cells, or PBMCs.

The sequenced sample consisted of peripheral blood. This receptor was taken from a middle-aged woman who had recovered from COVID-19. The chain uses TRBV10-3 and TRBJ2-7, with 11 bases aligning to TRBD1. The CDR3 spells CAISEWGQGAYEQYF. CDR3 DNA: TGTGCCATCAGTGAGTGGGGACAGGGGGCCTACGAGCAGTACTTC.